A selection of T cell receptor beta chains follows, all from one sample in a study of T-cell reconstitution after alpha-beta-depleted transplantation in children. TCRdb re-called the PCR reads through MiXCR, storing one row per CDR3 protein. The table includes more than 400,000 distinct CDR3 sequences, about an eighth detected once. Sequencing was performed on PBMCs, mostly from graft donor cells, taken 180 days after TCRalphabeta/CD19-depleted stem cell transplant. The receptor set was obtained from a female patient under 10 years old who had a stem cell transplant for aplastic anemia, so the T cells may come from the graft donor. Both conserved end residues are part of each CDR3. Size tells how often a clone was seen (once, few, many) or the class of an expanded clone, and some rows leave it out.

CDR3: CASSWKQGDYGYTF
size: -
V: TRBV7-2
length: 14
J: TRBJ1-2

CDR3: CASSHVAGAPYLYEQFF
size: -
V: TRBV4-3
length: 17
J: TRBJ2-1

CDR3: CASSLLTSGSQEQYF
size: -
V: TRBV7-6
length: 15
J: TRBJ2-7

CDR3: CASSLDTGYPRLDTQYF
size: few
V: TRBV27
length: 17
J: TRBJ2-3

CDR3: CASSLPTSLRDEQFF
size: -
V: TRBV7-9
length: 15
J: TRBJ2-1

CDR3: CASSLGLAMATDTQYF
size: few
V: TRBV7-2
length: 16
J: TRBJ2-3

CDR3: CASCQDRLAGAETDTQYF
size: -
V: TRBV4-3
length: 18
J: TRBJ2-3

CDR3: CSALPGQLIVF
size: many
V: TRBV20-1
length: 11
J: TRBJ1-2

CDR3: CASSLASGVRTDTQYF
size: many
V: TRBV7-2
length: 16
J: TRBJ2-3

CDR3: CSVAGQEKYNEQFF
size: many
V: TRBV29-1
length: 14
J: TRBJ2-1

CDR3: CASSSHRGRSGELFF
size: -
V: TRBV7-2
length: 15
J: TRBJ2-2

CDR3: CASSYTDSAETQYF
size: few
V: TRBV6-5
length: 14
J: TRBJ2-5

CDR3: CSAKPILSVIEQYF
size: -
V: TRBV20-1
length: 14
J: TRBJ2-7

CDR3: CASSSQDMNTEAFF
size: -
V: TRBV6-5
length: 14
J: TRBJ1-1

CDR3: CASSPLAGAPDTQYF
size: few
V: TRBV7-8
length: 15
J: TRBJ2-3

CDR3: CSAVTSGRLYYSYNEQFF
size: few
V: TRBV29-1
length: 18
J: TRBJ2-1

CDR3: CASSPKMELRQYF
size: few
V: TRBV4-2
length: 13
J: TRBJ2-7

CDR3: CSPGQTTYEQYF
size: few
V: TRBV20-1
length: 12
J: TRBJ2-7

CDR3: CATSDRTGGKETQYF
size: -
V: TRBV24-1
length: 15
J: TRBJ2-5

CDR3: CSARERQGWTEAFF
size: few
V: TRBV20-1
length: 14
J: TRBJ1-1